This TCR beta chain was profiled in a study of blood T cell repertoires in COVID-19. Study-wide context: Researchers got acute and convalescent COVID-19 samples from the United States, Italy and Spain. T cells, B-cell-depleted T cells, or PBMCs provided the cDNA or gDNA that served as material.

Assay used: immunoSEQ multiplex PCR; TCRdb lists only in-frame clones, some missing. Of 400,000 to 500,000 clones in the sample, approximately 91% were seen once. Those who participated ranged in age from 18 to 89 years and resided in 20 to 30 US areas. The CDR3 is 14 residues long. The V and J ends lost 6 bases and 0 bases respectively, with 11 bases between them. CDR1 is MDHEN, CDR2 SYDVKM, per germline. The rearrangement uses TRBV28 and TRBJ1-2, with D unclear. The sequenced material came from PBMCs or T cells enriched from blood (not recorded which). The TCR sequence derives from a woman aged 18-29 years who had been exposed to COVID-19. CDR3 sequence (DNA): TGTGCCAGCAGCCCCCCGGAGTCTAACTATGGCTACACCTTC. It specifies CASSPPESNYGYTF.